The sequence of this T cell receptor (beta chain) was determined in a study of CD8 T cells in Susac syndrome. Negative isolation yielded CD4+ and CD8+ T cells, and FACS enriched TEMRA cells. This CDR3 is 12 amino acids long. Germline V gives CDR1 DFQATT, CDR2 SNEGSKA (reference sequence). Trimming took off 6 bases at V and 2 bases at J, with 10 bases between the two ends. Random hexamers served to reverse transcribe roughly 0.5 to 1 ug RNA. From the immunoSEQ multiplex PCR reads, TCRdb called clonotypes with MiXCR, one entry per CDR3 protein. This sample has about 210,000 distinct CDR3 sequences, with around 95% found just once.

This chain links TRBV20-1 with TRBJ1-2; weak D call: TRBD1 (5 bases). The sequencing input was CD4+ T cells from PBMCs. This TCR derives from a human donor in good health. CDR3 DNA: TGCAGTGCAACCGACAGCAACTATGGCTACACCTTC. It encodes CSATDSNYGYTF.